The TCR beta chain under discussion was sequenced for a study of cytotoxic CD8 clonotypes in ibrutinib-treated CLL. Assay used: immunoSEQ multiplex PCR; TCRdb lists only in-frame clones, some missing. Of roughly 220,000 clones listed, around 75% are singletons. The CDR3 has 14 residues. Germline V gene sequence: CDR1 LNHDA, CDR2 SQIVND (reference sequence). The ends were cut back, 9 bases at V and 8 bases at J, with 22 bases in the middle. The rearrangement links TRBV19 to TRBJ1-2; TRBD1 is a possible D gene (5 bases). The sequence was obtained from a human donor with chronic lymphocytic leukemia. The sample here was PBMCs, taken after 12 months of ibrutinib treatment. The chain's CDR3 is CASLPGDPLEGYTF. The CDR3 region has the DNA TGTGCCAGCCTGCCGGGGGACCCCCTTGAGGGCTACACCTTC.